What follows are 10 T cell receptor beta chains derived from one specimen sequenced in a study of CD4 T cells in relation to SARS-CoV-2 and coronaviruses. Using immunoSEQ multiplex PCR, the repertoire was profiled, and TCRdb retains in-frame clones only, with some absent. The data show some 42,000 clones, with 88% seen just once and 9.2% held by the top ten. Sample: memory CD4+ T cells from PBMCs. These TCRs come from an adult with COVID-19.

In this sample, this clone turned up a few times. The chain is built from TRBV7-9 and TRBJ2-5; D not resolved. In germline, CDR1 is SEHNR, CDR2 FQNEAQ (reference sequence). The CDR3 runs 13 residues. The ends were cut back, 6 bases at V and 4 bases at J, with 12 bases in the middle. The CDR3 here is CASSLEDGETQYF. In DNA form, the CDR3 reads TGTGCCAGCAGTCTCGAGGATGGAGAGACCCAGTACTTC.

The chain is built from TRBV10-3 and TRBJ1-2, with TRBD1 as a possible D gene (5 bases). CDR1 and CDR2 (germline): ENHRY, SYGVKD. V was pared by 4 bases and J by 5 bases, with 17 bases between. The length of the CDR3 is 15 residues. The CDR3 region has the DNA TGTGCCATCAGTGCTTTGGGGCCCTCTGGGTATGGCTACACCTTC. Its translation is CAISALGPSGYGYTF.

The chain employs TRBV18 and TRBJ1-2, with D possibly being TRBD1 (6 bases). The CDR3 totals 13 residues. V lost 5 bases and J 3 bases, leaving 10 bases between the germline ends. Germline V gene lookup returns CDR1 KGHSH and CDR2 LQKENI. The CDR3 is CASSRGSDYGYTF. The CDR3 region has the DNA TGTGCCAGCTCAAGGGGGTCCGACTATGGCTACACCTTC.

V and J are TRBV5-1 and TRBJ1-3, with D unclear. The germline V and J ends were trimmed by 7 bases and 2 bases, with 7 bases remaining between them. This CDR3 has 12 amino acids. Germline loops: CDR1 SGHRS, CDR2 YFSETQ. In nucleotides, the CDR3 is TGCGCCAGCGAGGGTCCTGGAAACACCATATATTTT. Residues: CASEGPGNTIYF.

J is TRBJ1-1 and V is TRBV7-2; perhaps TRBD1 as D (5 bases). The CDR3 consists of 13 residues. V was clipped by 3 bases and J by 5 bases, with 10 bases between them. Germline V gene lookup returns CDR1 SGHTA and CDR2 FQGNSA. The CDR3 bases are TGTGCCAGCAGCTTGAGCAGGGATACTGAAGCTTTCTTT. The encoded protein is CASSLSRDTEAFF.

The chain joins TRBV11-3 to TRBJ2-5, with a tentative D call TRBD2 (5 bases). The CDR3 sequence is 15 residues long. Trimming pared 5 bases from V and 1 base from J, leaving 14 bases between. Per the germline V gene, CDR1 is SGHNT and CDR2 is YENEEA. Here the CDR3 reads CASSLRASGQETQYF. The CDR3, as DNA: TGTGCCAGCAGCCTCCGGGCCAGCGGCCAAGAGACCCAGTACTTC.

This clone was counted between two and nine times. The chain employs TRBV7-2 and TRBJ1-4; 7 nucleotides match TRBD1. The germline V gene encodes CDR1 SGHTA and CDR2 FQGNSA. The CDR3 has 14 residues. V was pared by 7 bases and J by 6 bases, with 8 bases of the junction left unmatched. CDR3 region: CASKKTGKDEKLFF. CDR3 nucleotide sequence: TGTGCCAGCAAGAAGACAGGGAAGGATGAAAAACTGTTTTTT.

J is TRBJ1-4 and V is TRBV5-1; weak D call: TRBD1 (5 bases). V lost 4 bases and J 8 bases, leaving 21 bases between the germline ends. The V gene's germline CDR1 is SGHRS and CDR2 YFSETQ. The CDR3 loop spans 16 amino acids. This CDR3 reads CASSLWEVDISEKLFF. The CDR3 nucleotides read TGCGCCAGCAGCCTCTGGGAGGTGGACATTTCGGAAAAACTGTTTTTT. The whole variable domain, filled in from reference TRBV5-1 and TRBJ1-4, reads KAGVTQTPRYLIKTRGQQVTLSCSPISGHRSVSWYQQTPGQGLQFLFEYFSETQRNKGNFPGRFSGRQFSNSRSEMNVSTLELGDSALYLCASSLWEVDISEKLFFGSGTQLSVL.

The rearrangement joins TRBV4-2 to TRBJ2-3; 9 bases are a match to TRBD2. The V gene end was trimmed by 0 bases and the J gene end by 3 bases; junction bases not matched to a gene: 13. The CDR3 loop spans 19 amino acids. Germline V gene lookup returns CDR1 LGHNA and CDR2 YNFKEQ. The CDR3 DNA follows: TGTGCCAGCAGCCAAGATAGAGCGGGGGGCCGAGGGGGAACAGATACGCAGTATTTT. It specifies CASSQDRAGGRGGTDTQYF.

This chain joins TRBV6-5 and TRBJ1-6, with 9 positions matching TRBD1. Germline loops: CDR1 MNHEY, CDR2 SVGAGI. Trimming removed 6 bases from V and 9 bases from J; junction bases left unmatched: 9. This CDR3 has 15 amino acids. The CDR3 reads CASRAPGQGASPLHF. The CDR3 nucleotides are TGTGCCAGCAGGGCTCCGGGACAGGGTGCTTCACCCCTCCACTTT.